Below, 20 T cell receptor beta chains from the same sample are listed, as sequenced in a study of CD8 T cell repertoires and HIV-1 epitope variants. These receptors have no known antigen. Clones were sequenced by immunoSEQ multiplex PCR, and TCRdb holds only the in-frame ones, with some missing. The sample yields roughly 4,100 clones, 65% seen once. The sequenced material came from cultured CD8+ T cells derived from PBMCs. Source of these receptors: a male donor with HIV.

This clone was observed a single time. The V and J genes are TRBV7-2 and TRBJ1-1, with 7 bases fitting TRBD1. The CDR3 consists of 13 residues. CDR1 is SGHTA and CDR2 is FQGNSA in the germline V gene. V lost 5 bases, J lost 6 bases, and 6 bases stayed unmatched. The CDR3 sequence: CASSQGGGSEAFF. CDR3 nucleotide sequence: TGTGCCAGCAGCCAGGGGGGCGGATCTGAAGCTTTCTTT.

The chain recombines TRBV27 with TRBJ2-3; 10 nucleotides agree with TRBD1. Germline lookup yields CDR1 MNHEY and CDR2 SMNVEV (reference sequence). Losses at the gene ends were 7 bases for V and 2 bases for J; bases not matched to a gene: 6. The CDR3 has 15 amino acids. The CDR3 spells CASIGTGAYTDTQYF. CDR3 nucleotide sequence: TGTGCCAGCATAGGGACAGGGGCGTACACAGATACGCAGTATTTT.

This clone was observed a handful of times. In DNA, the CDR3 is TGCGCCAGCAGCCAAGAAGCCGGGACTAGCAACTACGAGCAGTACTTC. Residues: CASSQEAGTSNYEQYF. The chain couples TRBV4-3 to TRBJ2-7, with 9 nucleotides matching TRBD2. Germline CDR1 reads LGHNA; CDR2 reads YSLEER. V gave up 0 bases and J gave up 3 bases; unmatched junction bases: 6. CDR3 size: 16 residues.

This chain's CDR3 is CSIWDRQPSGLYNEQFF. CDR3 sequence (DNA): TGCAGCATTTGGGACCGACAACCTTCGGGTTTATACAATGAGCAGTTCTTC. The chain is built from TRBV29-1 and TRBJ2-1; either TRBD1 or TRBD2 may supply D (5 bases each). V shed 8 bases and J shed 4 bases, with 27 bases lying between them. The CDR3 length is 17 residues. Germline CDR1 SQVTM, CDR2 ANQGSEA.

This chain connects TRBV27 to TRBJ2-1; 9 bases agree with TRBD2. Germline V CDR1 and CDR2: MNHEY, SMNVEV (reference sequence). The CDR3 is 14 residues long. V trimming: 5 bases; J trimming: 7 bases; junction bases outside the gene matches: 6. The DNA for the CDR3 is TGTGCCAGCAGTCTTCAGGCGGGGGGGAATGAGCAGTTCTTC. Translation gives CASSLQAGGNEQFF.

The V gene is TRBV19, the J gene TRBJ1-1; TRBD1 is a possible D gene (5 bases). The germline V gene has CDR1 LNHDA and CDR2 SQIVND (reference sequence). V lost 5 bases and J 5 bases, leaving 21 bases between the germline ends. This CDR3 has 16 amino acids. The CDR3 is CASSRGTRRGSTEAFF. The CDR3 DNA is TGTGCCAGTAGTCGCGGGACTAGGAGGGGAAGTACTGAAGCTTTCTTT. The whole variable domain, filled in from reference TRBV19 and TRBJ1-1, reads DGGITQSPKYLFRKEGQNVTLSCEQNLNHDAMYWYRQDPGQGLRLIYYSQIVNDFQKGDIAEGYSVSREKKESFPLTVTSAQKNPTAFYLCASSRGTRRGSTEAFFGQGTRLTVV.

The genes are TRBV28 and TRBJ2-7; 7 nucleotides agree with TRBD1. CDR1 MDHEN and CDR2 SYDVKM come from the germline V gene. With V trimmed by 1 base and J by 2 bases, 5 bases remained unmatched. The CDR3 spans 15 residues. In nucleotides, the CDR3 is TGTGCCAGCAGTTTATATCGCGACAGGGCCTACGAGCAGTACTTC. Encoded protein: CASSLYRDRAYEQYF.

This clone was observed a single time. The CDR3 region is CASSSLLSGIVYEQYF. CDR3 nucleotides: TGTGCCAGCAGTTCTCTCCTTTCTGGGATCGTCTACGAGCAGTACTTC. The chain employs TRBV27 and TRBJ2-7; no reliable D call. This CDR3 contains 16 residues. Germline V gene sequence: CDR1 MNHEY, CDR2 SMNVEV (reference sequence). Between the trimmed V and J ends, which lost 4 bases and 3 bases, there was a span of 19 bases.

J is TRBJ2-3 and V is TRBV28, with a tentative D call TRBD1 (7 bases). Trimming cost V 3 bases and J 2 bases, with 18 bases left between them. Germline assignment: CDR1 MDHEN and CDR2 SYDVKM. This CDR3 has 17 amino acids. This CDR3 is CASSLEGTDSFTDTQYF. The CDR3 DNA reads as TGTGCCAGCAGTTTGGAGGGGACAGACTCATTCACAGATACGCAGTATTTT. The entire variable domain, with the rest obtained from reference TRBV28 and TRBJ2-3, is as follows: DVKVTQSSRYLVKRTGEKVFLECVQDMDHENMFWYRQDPGLGLRLIYFSYDVKMKEKGDIPEGYSVSREKKERFSLILESASTNQTSMYLCASSLEGTDSFTDTQYFGPGTRLTVL.

The chain carries TRBV6-6 and TRBJ1-4; D might be TRBD1 (6 bases). The germline V gene has CDR1 MNHNY and CDR2 SVGAGI (reference sequence). Trimming shortened V by 6 bases and J by 5 bases, and 13 bases separated the two germline ends. The CDR3 has 14 residues. The CDR3 sequence: CASSPWTVNEKLFF. The DNA of the CDR3 is TGTGCCAGCAGCCCCTGGACAGTAAATGAAAAACTGTTTTTT.

The chain combines TRBV5-8 with TRBJ2-7; 8 bases line up with TRBD1. The CDR3 is 14 residues long. The germline V gene has CDR1 SGHTS and CDR2 YDEGEE. Trimming at V came to 4 bases and at J to 2 bases, leaving 5 bases not matched to a gene. The CDR3: CASSRQGSAYEQYF. Written as DNA, the CDR3 is TGTGCCAGCAGCAGACAGGGGAGCGCCTACGAGCAGTACTTC.

There are a few counts of this clone. V and J are TRBV7-3 and TRBJ1-5; D unclear. In germline, CDR1 is SGHTA, CDR2 FQGTGA. The CDR3 length is 13 residues. Trimming shortened V by 4 bases and J by 4 bases, and 8 bases separated the two germline ends. Here the CDR3 reads CASSWARNQPQHF. CDR3 nucleotide sequence: TGTGCCAGCAGCTGGGCCAGAAATCAGCCCCAGCATTTT.

This chain connects TRBV6-5 to TRBJ2-7; D gene unclear. The CDR3 runs 13 residues. The V gene lost 0 bases and the J gene lost 3 bases, with 6 bases spanning the gap. CDR1 and CDR2 (germline): MNHEY, SVGAGI. DNA for the CDR3: TGTGCCAGCAGTTACTCGAGTCGCTACGAGCAGTACTTC. The encoded protein is CASSYSSRYEQYF.

The chain links TRBV10-3 to TRBJ1-1; 7 nucleotides align to TRBD1. CDR1 ENHRY and CDR2 SYGVKD come from the germline V gene. V was clipped by 2 bases and J by 5 bases; unmatched bases: 8. The CDR3 runs 15 residues. The CDR3 DNA reads TGTGCCATCAGTGAGATGACAGGGCGAAGGACTGAAGCTTTCTTT. It specifies CAISEMTGRRTEAFF.

The chain employs TRBV6-6 and TRBJ1-5; 8 bases align to TRBD1. Germline CDR1 MNHNY, CDR2 SVGAGI (reference sequence). The CDR3 covers 14 residues. V lost 6 bases and J lost 7; bases outside the gene matches: 8. The CDR3 reads CASRSGQGKQPQHF. In DNA form, the CDR3 reads TGTGCCAGCAGATCCGGACAGGGAAAACAGCCCCAGCATTTT.

This clone came up once. CDR3 residues: CASSQQTGRLEQFF. The DNA of the CDR3 is TGTGCCAGCAGCCAACAAACCGGGCGGCTGGAGCAGTTCTTC. The chain is built from TRBV11-2 and TRBJ2-1; D not certain. The CDR3 is made up of 14 amino acids. From germline, CDR1 is SGHAT and CDR2 FQNNGV. The V and J ends lost 5 bases and 10 bases respectively, with 18 bases between them.

The V gene is TRBV29-1, the J gene TRBJ2-7; 7 positions agree with TRBD2. This CDR3 comprises 12 residues. The ends lost 6 bases at V and 3 bases at J; junction bases unmatched: 5. Germline CDR1 is SQVTM and CDR2 is ANQGSEA. The CDR3: CSVGREGYEQYF. CDR3 nucleotide sequence: TGCAGCGTGGGCAGGGAGGGCTACGAGCAGTACTTC.

V and J are TRBV13 and TRBJ2-3; 7 bases map to TRBD1. Germline V CDR1 and CDR2: PRHDT, FYEKMQ (reference sequence). This CDR3 comprises 17 residues. V gave up 4 bases and J gave up 4 bases; unmatched junction bases: 14. CDR3 loop: CASSWGHDREAPDTQYF. The CDR3 DNA reads TGTGCCAGCAGCTGGGGCCATGACAGGGAAGCCCCAGATACGCAGTATTTT.

The chain carries TRBV7-2 and TRBJ2-4; tentatively, D is TRBD1 or TRBD2 (5 bases each). Germline CDR1 SGHTA, CDR2 FQGNSA. CDR3 length: 15 residues. V gave up 5 bases and J gave up 0 bases, with 11 bases separating them. CDR3 bases: TGTGCCAGCAGCCCCGGGGCCCTAGCCAAAAACATTCAGTACTTC. Protein: CASSPGALAKNIQYF. The full variable domain, its missing parts supplied by reference TRBV7-2 and TRBJ2-4, is GAGVSQSPSNKVTEKGKDVELRCDPISGHTALYWYRQSLGQGLEFLIYFQGNSAPDKSGLPSDRFSAERTGGSVSTLTIQRTQQEDSAVYLCASSPGALAKNIQYFGAGTRLSVL.

This clone appeared a few times. J is TRBJ2-7 and V is TRBV2; D remains unclear. The CDR3 sequence is 12 residues long. In germline, CDR1 is SNHLY, CDR2 FYNNEI. V was clipped by 2 bases and J by 7 bases, with 9 bases between them. In DNA, the CDR3 is TGTGCCAGCAGTGAAAGCGTTAGGGAGCAGTACTTC. Translating it yields CASSESVREQYF. Full variable domain (missing parts from reference TRBV2 and TRBJ2-7): EPEVTQTPSHQVTQMGQEVILRCVPISNHLYFYWYRQILGQKVEFLVSFYNNEISEKSEIFDDQFSVERPDGSNFTLKIRSTKLEDSAMYFCASSESVREQYFGPGTRLTVT.